Detailed here is one TCR beta chain. Its antigen remains unknown. Clones were sequenced by immunoSEQ multiplex PCR, and TCRdb holds only the in-frame ones, with some missing. The sample lists 100,000 to 150,000 clones; 84% were seen once. The data were taken from a study of T cell responses to AZD1222 COVID-19 vaccine. Regarding the study as a whole: Donors were largely white British and mainly female; clonal diversity was possibly underestimated.

CDR1 KGHSH and CDR2 LQKENI come from the germline V gene. The CDR3 runs to 14 residues. The germline V and J ends were trimmed by 0 bases and 2 bases, with 8 bases remaining between them. The sequence came from an adult who received the AZD1222 COVID-19 vaccine. The chain recombines TRBV18 with TRBJ2-7; D ambiguous. The sequenced sample was peripheral blood, obtained 28 days after the second AZD1222 dose. In nucleotides, the CDR3 is TGTGCCAGCTCACCACCGGACCCTCCCTACGAGCAGTACTTC. Translation: CASSPPDPPYEQYF. The variable domain in full, completed from reference TRBV18 and TRBJ2-7, reads NAGVMQNPRHLVRRRGQEARLRCSPMKGHSHVYWYRQLPEEGLKFMVYLQKENIIDESGMPKERFSAEFPKEGPSILRIQQVVRGDSAAYFCASSPPDPPYEQYFGPGTRLTVT.